A single sample gave rise to the 22 T cell receptor beta chains below, sequenced in a study of Ad26.COV2.S vaccination and SARS-CoV-2 variants (dated by TCRdb to about 2021). The time point tag for this specimen amounts to: individuals recovered from natural SARS-CoV-2 infection. The method behind the library was the immunoSEQ multiplex PCR assay. TCRdb re-hosts the immuneACCESS table, in-frame sequences only. Its copies lack some clones; in the studies checked, an unresolved V gene accounts for under half of them, and the cause for the rest is not known. This sample holds hundreds of thousands of clones; about 91% were observed only once. The ten largest clones capture roughly 3.9% of the sample. Sequences were derived from peripheral blood, sampled after recovery from COVID-19. These receptors were taken from a human donor who had recovered from COVID-19.

The chain is built from TRBV6-5 and TRBJ2-3; D is uncertain. CDR3 length: 12 amino acids. V was clipped by 6 bases and J by 4 bases, with 8 bases between them. Germline CDR1 and CDR2: MNHEY and SVGAGI. Here the CDR3 reads CASRDEADTQYF. The CDR3 nucleotides read TGTGCCAGCAGGGACGAGGCAGATACGCAGTATTTT.

The V call is TRBV23-1, the J call TRBJ1-2; no definite D call. TRBV23-1 is classed as an ORF, of uncertain function. The CDR3 has 14 amino acids. V lost 0 bases and J 8 bases, leaving 13 bases between the germline ends. CDR3 DNA: TGCGCCAGCAGTCAATCAACCACTATCAGCGGCTACACCTTC. It specifies CASSQSTTISGYTF.

This rearrangement joins TRBV27 to TRBJ2-2; D not resolved. Germline-derived CDR1 and CDR2 are MNHEY and SMNVEV (reference sequence). V dropped 3 bases and J dropped 7 bases, with 12 bases sitting between them. The CDR3 spans 14 residues. For the CDR3, the DNA is TGTGCCAGCAGTTTTGCGAACGGTGTCGGGGAGCTGTTTTTT. It is translated as CASSFANGVGELFF.

This chain connects TRBV14 to TRBJ1-1; no clear D. The CDR3 has 17 residues. Looked up from germline, CDR1 is SGHDN and CDR2 is FVKESK. V was cut by 0 bases and J by 5 bases, with 19 bases left in between. The CDR3 loop is CASSQDLDWERSTEAFF. The CDR3 coding sequence is TGTGCCAGCAGCCAAGATCTGGATTGGGAAAGGAGTACTGAAGCTTTCTTT.

The chain links TRBV9 to TRBJ1-1; D is uncertain. V dropped 0 bases and J dropped 10 bases, with 13 bases sitting between them. The CDR3 sequence is 13 residues long. The germline V gene encodes CDR1 SGDLS and CDR2 YYNGEE. The CDR3 loop reads CASSVGGGSGAFF. The DNA for the CDR3 is TGTGCCAGCAGCGTAGGGGGAGGGTCGGGAGCTTTCTTT.

Note on this clone: Other DNA sequences in this specimen translate into the identical CDR3. V usage is TRBV3-1 (or the pseudogene TRBV3-2) and J usage is TRBJ1-1; D not certain. The CDR3 is 14 residues long. Germline CDR1 is LGHDT and CDR2 is YNNKEL (reference sequence). Trimming took 1 base from V and 0 from J, leaving 6 bases between them. The CDR3 loop reads CASSQAGVNTEAFF. The CDR3 DNA follows: TGTGCCAGCAGCCAAGCGGGCGTGAACACTGAAGCTTTCTTT.

The chain carries TRBV12-5 and TRBJ1-2; D is unclear. The germline V gene encodes CDR1 LGHNT and CDR2 FRNRAP. Trimming left V 3 bases short and J 5 bases short, with 10 bases between. CDR3 size: 13 residues. As DNA, the CDR3 is TGTGCTAGTGGTTTTTTACAGTTGTATGGCTACACCTTC. Its translation: CASGFLQLYGYTF.

The chain links TRBV15 to TRBJ1-1; D gene uncertain. In germline, CDR1 is LNHNV, CDR2 YYDKDF (reference sequence). This CDR3 is 15 amino acids long. V dropped 1 base and J dropped 2 bases, with 11 bases sitting between them. CDR3 coding DNA: TGTGCCACCAGCAGAGGAGGGTCAGGAAACACTGAAGCTTTCTTT. It translates to CATSRGGSGNTEAFF.

Comment on this clone: This same CDR3 is encoded by further DNA sequences in the sample. The genes are TRBV7-3 and TRBJ1-1; D is uncertain. The V end was cut by 0 bases, the J end by 0 bases, with 2 bases between. Germline loops: CDR1 SGHTA, CDR2 FQGTGA. There are 13 residues in the CDR3. In DNA form, the CDR3 reads TGTGCCAGCAGCTTAACCCTGAACACTGAAGCTTTCTTT. Protein sequence: CASSLTLNTEAFF.

Here the CDR3 reads CTFGASGGPYQETQYF. The CDR3 DNA reads as TGCACCTTCGGGGCTAGCGGGGGGCCATACCAAGAGACCCAGTACTTC. This rearrangement joins TRBV1 to TRBJ2-5; TRBD2, the table's D call, lacks a check against the DNA. TRBV1 is recorded as a pseudogene. The CDR3 is made up of 16 amino acids.

V is TRBV5-6 and J is TRBJ2-1; the match to TRBD2 covers 9 bases. From germline, CDR1 is SGHDT and CDR2 YYEEEE. The CDR3 runs to 16 residues. Trimming took 0 bases from V and 1 from J; bases not matched to a gene: 2. CDR3 nucleotides: TGTGCCAGCAGCTTGGCCCTAGCGGGGTCCTACAATGAGCAGTTCTTC. It translates to CASSLALAGSYNEQFF.

The chain links TRBV6-5 to TRBJ2-5; 10 nucleotides agree with TRBD2. The CDR3 spans 14 residues. V was pared by 8 bases and J by 3 bases, with 6 bases of the junction left unmatched. Germline V gene sequence: CDR1 MNHEY, CDR2 SVGAGI. CDR3 sequence (DNA): TGTGCCAGCGCCTCCCTAGCGGGGGAAGAGACCCAGTACTTC. Its protein is CASASLAGEETQYF.

The chain joins TRBV12-5 to TRBJ1-2, with a weak D call TRBD1 (6 bases). CDR3 length: 13 residues. Trimming removed 3 bases from V and 6 bases from J, with 11 bases in between. Germline-derived CDR1 and CDR2 are LGHNT and FRNRAP. The CDR3 region is CASGFSQGHGYTF. The CDR3 DNA sequence: TGTGCTAGTGGTTTCAGCCAGGGGCATGGCTACACCTTC.

The chain is built from TRBV6-2 or TRBV6-3 and TRBJ2-1, with 12 positions matching TRBD2. Losses at the gene ends were 1 base for V and 7 bases for J; bases not matched to a gene: 5. The germline V gene has CDR1 MNHEY and CDR2 SVGEGT. The CDR3 loop spans 16 amino acids. The CDR3 DNA reads TGTGCCAGCAGTTACTTACTAGCGGGGGGCCGGAATGAGCAGTTCTTC. Residues: CASSYLLAGGRNEQFF.

The gene calls are TRBV5-1 and TRBJ1-3; maybe TRBD1 (5 bases). The CDR3 is 14 amino acids. Germline values: CDR1 SGHRS, CDR2 YFSETQ. V lost 3 bases, J lost 2 bases, and 9 bases lay in between. The CDR3 nucleotides are TGCGCCAGCAGCTCCACAGGCCCTGGAAACACCATATATTTT. It translates to CASSSTGPGNTIYF.

The chain has TRBV4-1 and TRBJ2-7; TRBD1 or TRBD2 may be the D gene (5 bases each). With 4 bases removed from V and 3 bases from J, the gap between germline ends came to 13 bases. The CDR3 contains 14 residues. The germline CDR1 and CDR2 sequences are MGHRA and YSYEKL. The CDR3 DNA reads as TGCGCCAGCAGCCTGAGGGACGGGGACTACGAGCAGTACTTC. Its protein is CASSLRDGDYEQYF.

This clone was observed a single time. The rearrangement uses TRBV7-9 and TRBJ1-1; D not resolved. Germline V lookup: CDR1 SEHNR, CDR2 FQNEAQ (reference sequence). V lost 8 bases and J lost 3, with 16 bases in between. The CDR3 extends over 14 amino acids. The CDR3, as DNA: TGTGCCAGCCGGGTCTCGTTAGGGTACACTGAAGCTTTCTTT. This sequence encodes CASRVSLGYTEAFF.

The count of this clone is one. V gene TRBV3-1 (or the pseudogene TRBV3-2) combines with J gene TRBJ2-1; 7 bases are shared with TRBD2. V shed 6 bases and J 7 bases; nucleotides not matched to a gene: 6. The CDR3 has 13 residues. Germline V gene lookup returns CDR1 LGHDT and CDR2 YNNKEL (reference sequence). The CDR3 here is CASRSGLGNEQFF. CDR3 nucleotides: TGTGCCAGCAGGAGTGGACTAGGGAATGAGCAGTTCTTC.

V gene TRBV15 combines with J gene TRBJ2-5; D ambiguous. The length of the CDR3 is 14 residues. In germline, CDR1 is LNHNV, CDR2 YYDKDF (reference sequence). The V gene lost 0 bases and the J gene lost 1 base, with 6 bases spanning the gap. The chain's CDR3 is CATSREPSQETQYF. In nucleotides, the CDR3 is TGTGCCACCAGCAGAGAACCATCCCAAGAGACCCAGTACTTC.

The sample holds one count of this clone. The chain carries TRBV5-1 and TRBJ2-1; 10 nucleotides agree with TRBD1. Per the germline V gene, CDR1 is SGHRS and CDR2 is YFSETQ. V shed 4 bases and J 7 bases; nucleotides not matched to a gene: 8. The CDR3 totals 15 residues. This CDR3 reads CASSIGGQGVNEQFF. The DNA for the CDR3 is TGCGCCAGCAGCATAGGCGGACAGGGGGTGAATGAGCAGTTCTTC.

V usage is TRBV6-4 and J usage is TRBJ1-2; D might be TRBD1 (5 bases). This CDR3 has 17 residues. The germline CDR1 and CDR2 sequences are MRHNA and SNTAGT. The V end was cut by 2 bases, the J end by 0 bases, with 16 bases between. CDR3 nucleotides: TGTGCCAGCAGTGACCCACCCCCTCGGGGGTCTAACTATGGCTACACCTTC. Translation gives CASSDPPPRGSNYGYTF.

With respect to this clone: At one end the junction does not follow the germline gene, possibly because of a read error. This chain connects TRBV29-1 to TRBJ2-5; 13 bases fit TRBD2. Looked up from germline, CDR1 is SQVTM and CDR2 is ANQGSEA. The CDR3 contains 15 residues. CDR3 coding DNA: TGCAGCGGCTCCCGACTAGCGGGGGGCCAAGGGACCCAGTACTTC. Its protein product is CSGSRLAGGQGTQYF.